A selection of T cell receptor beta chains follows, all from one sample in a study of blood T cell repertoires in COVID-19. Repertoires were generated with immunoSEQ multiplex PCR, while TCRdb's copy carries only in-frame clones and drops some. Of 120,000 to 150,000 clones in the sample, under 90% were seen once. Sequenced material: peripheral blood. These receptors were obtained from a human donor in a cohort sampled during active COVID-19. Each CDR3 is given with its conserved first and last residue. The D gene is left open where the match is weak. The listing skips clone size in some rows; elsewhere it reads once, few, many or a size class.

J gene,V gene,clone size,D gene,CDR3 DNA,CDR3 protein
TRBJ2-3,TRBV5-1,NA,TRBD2,TGCGCCAGCAGCTCGACTAGCGGGGGGGCCCGCGGTACGCAGTATTTT,CASSSTSGGARGTQYF
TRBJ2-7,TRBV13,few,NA,TGTGCCAGCAGCTTAGGGGGGCAGGTAGGATACGAGCAGTACTTC,CASSLGGQVGYEQYF
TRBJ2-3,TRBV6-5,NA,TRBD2,TGTGCCAGCAGGGGACTAGCGGGGAGCACAGATACGCAGTATTTT,CASRGLAGSTDTQYF
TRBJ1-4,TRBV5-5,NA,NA,TGTGCCAGCAGCTTGGCCACCGGGACTCAAAATGAAAAACTGTTTTTT,CASSLATGTQNEKLFF
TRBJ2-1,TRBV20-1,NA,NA,TGCAGTGCTAGTTCAGGGGCCTCCTACAATGAGCAGTTCTTC,CSASSGASYNEQFF
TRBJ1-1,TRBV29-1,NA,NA,TGCAGCGTTTGGGACGTCAGGGGAGCTTTCTTT,CSVWDVRGAFF
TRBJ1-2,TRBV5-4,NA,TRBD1,TGTGCCAGCAGCCCCCCGGGACAGGGGGCGGTTAACTATGGCTACACCTTC,CASSPPGQGAVNYGYTF
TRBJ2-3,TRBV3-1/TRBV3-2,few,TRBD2,TGTGCCAGCAGCCCAGGACTGGGCGGGGGGCGCGCAGATACGCAGTATTTT,CASSPGLGGGRADTQYF
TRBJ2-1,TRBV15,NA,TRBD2,TGTGCCACCAGCAGCACCTCCGGCGGCGGGGGTCCGTACAATGAGCAGTTCTTC,CATSSTSGGGGPYNEQFF
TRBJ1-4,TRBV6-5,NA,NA,TGTGCCAGCAGTTACGAGGTTGCAACTAATGAAAAACTGTTTTTT,CASSYEVATNEKLFF
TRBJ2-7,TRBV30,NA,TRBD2,TGTGCCGGGGGACTAGCGGGGACCGAGCAGTACTTC,CAGGLAGTEQYF
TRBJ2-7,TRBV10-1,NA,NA,TGCGCCAGCAGCCGGGAGATAAACTACGAGCAGTACTTC,CASSREINYEQYF
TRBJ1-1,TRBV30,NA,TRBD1,TGTGCCTGGAGTCCGCGGACAGGGATCATGAACACTGAAGCTTTCTTT,CAWSPRTGIMNTEAFF
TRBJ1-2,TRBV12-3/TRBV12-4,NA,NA,TGTGCCAGCAGTCTGGGACATTATGGCTACACCTTC,CASSLGHYGYTF